A selection of T cell receptor beta chains follows, all from one sample in a study of T cell responses to AZD1222 COVID-19 vaccine. Produced via immunoSEQ multiplex PCR; TCRdb's table is partial and in-frame only. Seen here are 240,000 or so clones, more than 85% observed once, and the top ten hold 0.5% to 0.65%. This specimen consisted of peripheral blood, obtained on day 0 of AZD1222 vaccination. All receptors derive from an adult in good health. Each CDR3 is given with its conserved first and last residue. The D gene is left open where the match is weak. A row's size may be missing; if present it is once, few, many or a size class.

NA,TRBV9,14,TRBD1,TRBJ1-3,CASSPGTAGNTIYF,TGTGCCAGCAGCCCGGGGACAGCTGGAAACACCATATATTTT
NA,TRBV11-2,18,TRBD2,TRBJ2-1,CASSSGGAGDYSYNEQFF,TGTGCCAGCAGCTCCGGCGGAGCGGGGGATTACTCCTACAATGAGCAGTTCTTC
NA,TRBV6-6,16,TRBD1,TRBJ1-3,CASSAVGTGVGNTIYF,TGTGCCAGCAGTGCCGTGGGAACAGGGGTAGGAAACACCATATATTTT
NA,TRBV2,12,NA,TRBJ1-5,CASSGSVQPQHF,TGTGCCAGCAGTGGTTCCGTCCAGCCCCAGCATTTT
NA,TRBV7-9,14,NA,TRBJ2-2,CASSLGSNTGELFF,TGTGCCAGCAGCTTAGGGTCGAACACCGGGGAGCTGTTTTTT
NA,TRBV7-2,14,NA,TRBJ1-4,CASSLAPGTEKLFF,TGTGCCAGCAGCTTAGCCCCAGGGACTGAAAAACTGTTTTTT
NA,TRBV28,13,NA,TRBJ2-7,CASIQGVSYEQYF,TGTGCCAGCATCCAAGGAGTCTCCTACGAGCAGTACTTC
NA,TRBV27,14,TRBD2,TRBJ2-2,CASSRGGSTGELFF,TGTGCCAGCTCACGGGGCGGGAGCACCGGGGAGCTGTTTTTT
NA,TRBV6-6,14,NA,TRBJ1-1,CASRTPTMNTEAFF,TGTGCCAGCAGGACCCCAACCATGAACACTGAAGCTTTCTTT
NA,TRBV12-3/TRBV12-4,13,NA,TRBJ1-1,CASSYTENTEAFF,TGTGCCAGCAGTTACACAGAGAACACTGAAGCTTTCTTT
NA,TRBV11-2,14,NA,TRBJ2-5,CASSLGTIQETQYF,TGTGCCAGCAGCTTAGGCACAATTCAAGAGACCCAGTACTTC
NA,TRBV6-5,14,NA,TRBJ1-1,CASSYVEGDTEAFF,TGTGCCAGCAGTTACGTGGAGGGGGACACTGAAGCTTTCTTT
NA,TRBV9,16,TRBD1,TRBJ1-2,CASSDGGGQPLYGYTF,TGTGCCAGCAGCGACGGGGGGGGACAGCCCCTCTATGGCTACACCTTC
once,TRBV9,12,NA,TRBJ2-2,CASSVYTGELFF,TGTGCCAGCAGCGTATACACCGGGGAGCTGTTTTTT
NA,TRBV19,15,TRBD2,TRBJ2-2,CATRSGSTDTGELFF,TGTGCCACTCGTAGCGGGAGTACAGACACCGGGGAGCTGTTTTTT
NA,TRBV6-5,12,NA,TRBJ1-1,CASHPRVGEAFF,TGTGCCAGCCACCCCAGGGTGGGGGAAGCTTTCTTT
NA,TRBV7-9,16,NA,TRBJ2-1,CASSLGIREAYNEQFF,TGTGCCAGCAGCTTAGGAATAAGGGAGGCGTACAATGAGCAGTTCTTC
once,TRBV3-1/TRBV3-2,16,TRBD1,TRBJ1-4,CASSQDRTGVNEKLFF,TGTGCCAGCAGCCAAGATAGGACAGGGGTAAATGAAAAACTGTTTTTT
once,TRBV5-4,15,NA,TRBJ2-1,CASSQDSNSYNEQFF,TGTGCCAGCAGCCAGGACAGTAATTCCTACAATGAGCAGTTCTTC
NA,TRBV4-1,16,TRBD1,TRBJ2-1,CASSQDPGQTYNEQFF,TGCGCCAGCAGCCAGGACCCGGGACAGACGTACAATGAGCAGTTCTTC
NA,TRBV6-5,11,NA,TRBJ2-1,CASRQNNEQFF,TGTGCCAGCCGGCAGAACAATGAGCAGTTCTTC
NA,TRBV9,14,TRBD1,TRBJ2-1,CASSVGKGASEQFF,TGTGCCAGCAGCGTAGGAAAGGGGGCAAGTGAGCAGTTCTTC
NA,TRBV28,14,NA,TRBJ1-1,CASRRRDWNTEAFF,TGTGCCAGCAGGCGCCGGGACTGGAACACTGAAGCTTTCTTT
NA,TRBV6-6,14,NA,TRBJ1-1,CASSYSMGGTEAFF,TGTGCCAGCAGTTACTCGATGGGTGGCACTGAAGCTTTCTTT
NA,TRBV16,13,TRBD1,TRBJ1-1,CASSGDRETEAFF,TGTGCCAGCAGCGGGGACAGGGAAACTGAAGCTTTCTTT
NA,TRBV5-1,14,TRBD1,TRBJ1-4,CASSPDRGNEKLFF,TGCGCCAGCAGCCCGGACAGGGGTAATGAAAAACTGTTTTTT
NA,TRBV2,14,TRBD1,TRBJ1-4,CASRMDREDEKLFF,TGTGCCAGCAGGATGGACAGGGAAGATGAAAAACTGTTTTTT
NA,TRBV25-1,17,NA,TRBJ2-5,CASSDPRRKAGQETQYF,TGTGCCAGCAGTGATCCTCGTAGGAAGGCAGGACAAGAGACCCAGTACTTC
NA,TRBV7-3,14,NA,TRBJ2-2,CASSLQPTTGELFF,TGTGCCAGCAGCTTACAACCAACGACCGGGGAGCTGTTTTTT
NA,TRBV27,18,TRBD1,TRBJ1-1,CASSQSGRGRLYRTEAFF,TGTGCCAGCAGTCAGTCCGGCAGGGGGCGTCTTTATAGGACTGAAGCTTTCTTT
NA,TRBV4-2,18,TRBD2,TRBJ2-3,CASSQDLPSGSFTDTQYF,TGTGCCAGCAGCCAAGATCTGCCTAGCGGGAGCTTCACAGATACGCAGTATTTT
NA,TRBV7-2,16,NA,TRBJ2-3,CASSLNAPEYTDTQYF,TGTGCCAGCAGCTTAAACGCGCCAGAGTACACAGATACGCAGTATTTT
NA,TRBV9,13,NA,TRBJ1-1,CASSVARNTEAFF,TGTGCCAGCAGCGTAGCCAGGAACACTGAAGCTTTCTTT
once,TRBV5-4,15,TRBD1,TRBJ2-1,CASSVDRGPYNEQFF,TGTGCCAGCAGCGTGGACAGGGGGCCCTACAATGAGCAGTTCTTC
NA,TRBV5-1,18,TRBD1,TRBJ1-5,CASSLGTGGLNSNQPQHF,TGCGCCAGCAGCTTGGGGACAGGGGGCTTGAATAGCAATCAGCCCCAGCATTTT
NA,TRBV27,15,NA,TRBJ2-3,CASSLGLQSTDTQYF,TGTGCCAGCAGTTTGGGTCTCCAAAGCACAGATACGCAGTATTTT
NA,TRBV2,15,TRBD1,TRBJ1-6,CASSARQGAYSPLHF,TGTGCCAGCAGTGCCCGACAGGGGGCCTATTCACCCCTCCACTTT
NA,TRBV9,17,NA,TRBJ1-1,CASSVNTDGISHTEAFF,TGTGCCAGCAGCGTAAACACGGATGGGATATCACACACTGAAGCTTTCTTT
NA,TRBV6-1,14,TRBD2,TRBJ2-7,CASSRGGVVWEQYF,TGTGCCAGCAGTCGGGGGGGGGTTGTATGGGAGCAGTACTTC
NA,TRBV4-1,18,TRBD2,TRBJ2-2,CASSHWTSGRYNTGELFF,TGCGCCAGCAGCCATTGGACTAGCGGGAGGTACAACACCGGGGAGCTGTTTTTT
NA,TRBV5-1,15,TRBD1,TRBJ1-2,CASSPDRGEGYGYTF,TGCGCCAGCAGCCCTGACAGGGGCGAAGGCTATGGCTACACCTTC
NA,TRBV7-9,15,NA,TRBJ2-7,CASSGGTAASYEQYF,TGTGCCAGCAGCGGGGGCACAGCAGCTAGCTACGAGCAGTACTTC
NA,TRBV6-2/TRBV6-3,15,NA,TRBJ1-4,CASSPPGRFNEKLFF,TGTGCCAGCAGTCCCCCCGGGAGATTTAATGAAAAACTGTTTTTT
once,TRBV18,11,NA,TRBJ1-2,CASSPNYGYTF,TGTGCCAGCTCACCGAACTATGGCTACACCTTC
NA,TRBV2,14,NA,TRBJ2-1,CASRSGTPGNEQFF,TGTGCCAGCAGGTCGGGGACCCCGGGGAATGAGCAGTTCTTC
NA,TRBV19,14,NA,TRBJ1-1,CASSISGAGTEAFF,TGTGCCAGTAGTATTTCGGGCGCGGGGACTGAAGCTTTCTTT
NA,TRBV7-9,15,NA,TRBJ2-1,CASSLTGSPYNEQFF,TGTGCCAGCAGCTTAACCGGGAGTCCCTACAATGAGCAGTTCTTC